Each of the 17 T cell receptor beta chains below was sequenced from the same sample in a study of T cells after yellow fever vaccination. MiXCR, applied by TCRdb to the 5' RACE reads, yields one record per CDR3 protein. This table holds a few hundred thousand distinct CDR3 sequences, roughly 8% found once. Sequencing was performed on PBMCs, taken more than 40 days after the first yellow fever vaccination. The source is a man aged 18 to 35 who received the YFV17D yellow fever vaccine.

This clonotype came up a few times. This sequence joins TRBV5-1 and TRBJ1-1; no reliable D call. This CDR3 has 14 amino acids. Germline V gives CDR1 SGHRS, CDR2 YFSETQ. V gave up 1 base and J gave up 0 bases, with 7 bases separating them. CDR3 coding DNA: TGCGCCAGCAGCTTGAACCCCATGAACACTGAAGCTTTCTTT. It translates to CASSLNPMNTEAFF.

The chain is built from TRBV7-3 and TRBJ2-3, with 8 bases aligning to TRBD1. V shed 5 bases, J shed 3 bases, and the junction held 7 bases outside the gene matches. Germline lookup yields CDR1 SGHTA and CDR2 FQGTGA. The CDR3 extends over 15 amino acids. CDR3 nucleotides: TGTGCCAGCAGCCCACAGGGGGTTAGGACAGATACGCAGTATTTT. It translates to CASSPQGVRTDTQYF.

In this sample, this clonotype turned up a few times. The chain combines TRBV6-5 with TRBJ1-2, with a weak D call TRBD1 (6 bases). Germline V CDR1 and CDR2: MNHEY, SVGAGI. The CDR3 is 16 amino acids. Trimming stripped 0 bases from V and 2 bases from J, with 13 bases between. This CDR3 reads CASSYSTRGTNYGYTF. DNA of the CDR3: TGTGCCAGCAGTTACTCGACCAGGGGTACAAACTATGGCTACACCTTC.

This clonotype turned up a few times. The chain carries TRBV5-1 and TRBJ2-4; weak D call: TRBD2 (6 bases). Between the trimmed V and J ends, which lost 4 bases and 15 bases, there was a span of 23 bases. Germline loops: CDR1 SGHRS, CDR2 YFSETQ. There are 14 residues in the CDR3. In DNA, the CDR3 is TGCGCCAGCAGCATCTCCGGGACTCCGCAGAGGGGGTACTTC. Protein: CASSISGTPQRGYF.

At least ten counts were recorded for this clonotype. This sequence joins TRBV28 and TRBJ1-6; 8 positions agree with TRBD1. J gave up 9 bases and V 5 bases, and 9 bases lay outside the gene matches. The CDR3 is 15 residues long. The germline V gene encodes CDR1 MDHEN and CDR2 SYDVKM. CDR3 in DNA: TGTGCCAGCAGTCCAGGGGGCGCCGAGTTTTCACCCCTCCACTTT. Protein sequence: CASSPGGAEFSPLHF.

The genes are TRBV20-1 and TRBJ2-5; D is possibly TRBD1 or TRBD2 (5 bases each). CDR3 length: 18 amino acids. Between the trimmed V and J ends, which lost 0 bases and 2 bases, there was a span of 22 bases. CDR1 is DFQATT and CDR2 is SNEGSKA in the germline V gene (reference sequence). CDR3 amino acids: CSARETLPGTGWQETQYF. The CDR3 region has the DNA TGCAGTGCTAGAGAGACCCTCCCGGGGACGGGATGGCAAGAGACCCAGTACTTC.

The rearrangement links TRBV27 to TRBJ1-5; D is uncertain. CDR1 and CDR2 from the germline V gene are MNHEY and SMNVEV (reference sequence). CDR3 length equals 13 residues. Between the trimmed V and J ends, which lost 0 bases and 6 bases, there was a span of 6 bases. The CDR3 loop is CASSLSGSQPQHF. The CDR3 DNA reads as TGTGCCAGCAGTTTATCAGGGAGTCAGCCCCAGCATTTT.

The V and J genes are TRBV20-1 and TRBJ2-7; weak D call: TRBD1 (6 bases). Germline assignment: CDR1 DFQATT and CDR2 SNEGSKA (reference sequence). The CDR3 sequence is 13 residues long. V was trimmed by 3 bases and J by 2 bases, leaving 11 bases between them. CDR3 coding DNA: TGCAGTGCTAGGGACAGCACCACCTACGAGCAGTACTTC. Residues: CSARDSTTYEQYF.

This clonotype was recorded at least ten times. The J gene is TRBJ1-1, the V gene TRBV7-9; no clear D. V was shortened by 5 bases and J by 3 bases, with 10 bases between the two germline ends. The germline V gene encodes CDR1 SEHNR and CDR2 FQNEAQ (reference sequence). This CDR3 region has 13 residues. The CDR3 protein is CASSLDVDTEAFF. The CDR3 DNA reads as TGTGCCAGCAGCCTGGATGTGGACACTGAAGCTTTCTTT.

This clonotype has a handful of counts. V gene TRBV4-3 combines with J gene TRBJ1-2, with 9 positions matching TRBD1. The CDR3 has 16 residues. J lost 4 bases, V lost 3 bases, and 9 bases had no gene match. Germline V CDR1 and CDR2: LGHNA, YSLEER. The CDR3: CASSQGQGPLSYGYTF. The CDR3 DNA sequence: TGCGCCAGCAGCCAGGGACAGGGTCCTTTGAGCTATGGCTACACCTTC.

This chain links TRBV9 with TRBJ1-1, with unresolved D. Between the trimmed V and J ends, which lost 0 bases and 4 bases, there was a span of 4 bases. The CDR3 has 12 amino acids. Germline V gives CDR1 SGDLS, CDR2 YYNGEE. The CDR3: CASSVDSTEAFF. In DNA, the CDR3 is TGTGCCAGCAGCGTAGACAGCACTGAAGCTTTCTTT.

This clonotype was recorded a few times. The chain combines TRBV4-1 with TRBJ2-3; possibly TRBD2 for D (5 bases). This CDR3 is built from 18 residues. Trimming pared 0 bases from V and 4 bases from J, leaving 20 bases between. Per the germline V gene, CDR1 is MGHRA and CDR2 is YSYEKL. The CDR3 protein is CASSQDFGISRISDTQYF. CDR3 nucleotides: TGCGCCAGCAGCCAAGACTTCGGGATAAGTAGAATATCAGATACGCAGTATTTT.

In this sample, this clonotype turned up a few times. The chain carries TRBV6-5 and TRBJ2-7; 7 nucleotides align to TRBD1. With 2 bases clipped from V and 2 bases from J, the junction kept 6 bases outside the gene matches. Per germline, CDR1 MNHEY and CDR2 SVGAGI. The CDR3 runs to 15 residues. The CDR3 loop is CASSYQGQPTYEQYF. For the CDR3, the DNA is TGTGCCAGCAGTTACCAGGGACAGCCAACCTACGAGCAGTACTTC.

V and J are TRBV5-5 and TRBJ2-7; 13 bases fit TRBD2. The CDR3 runs to 15 residues. Germline V CDR1 and CDR2: SGHKS, YYEKEE (reference sequence). The trim removed 4 bases at V and 3 bases at J, leaving 4 bases unmatched. In nucleotides, the CDR3 is TGTGCCAGCAGCGGGTGGACTAGCGGGGGCTACGAGCAGTACTTC. Its protein product is CASSGWTSGGYEQYF.

In its sample, this clonotype was seen a few times. The chain couples TRBV7-9 to TRBJ2-5; D gene ambiguous. The CDR3 totals 15 residues. Germline V lookup: CDR1 SEHNR, CDR2 FQNEAQ (reference sequence). V was shortened by 3 bases and J by 1 base, with 12 bases between the two germline ends. CDR3 residues: CASSLIGQTQETQYF. DNA of the CDR3: TGTGCCAGCAGCTTGATAGGGCAGACCCAAGAGACCCAGTACTTC.

This clonotype was seen ten or more times. The chain carries TRBV13 and TRBJ2-3; D not resolved. Trimming left V 5 bases short and J 1 base short, with 7 bases between. The CDR3 spans 13 residues. Germline V gene lookup returns CDR1 PRHDT and CDR2 FYEKMQ (reference sequence). CDR3 protein: CASSQPRTDTQYF. The DNA for the CDR3 is TGTGCCAGCAGCCAGCCTCGCACAGATACGCAGTATTTT.

This clonotype occurred many times. J is TRBJ2-7 and V is TRBV7-2, with 9 positions matching TRBD2. V trimming: 3 bases; J trimming: 3 bases; junction bases outside the gene matches: 6. This CDR3 region has 15 residues. Germline CDR1 reads SGHTA; CDR2 reads FQGNSA. CDR3: CASSFSGGPFYEQYV. For the CDR3, the DNA is TGTGCCAGCAGCTTTAGCGGGGGACCGTTCTACGAGCAGTACGTC.